Listed below are T cell receptor beta chains from one sample, sequenced in a study of blood T cell repertoires in COVID-19. Assay: immunoSEQ multiplex PCR; the TCRdb copy retains only in-frame clones and omits some. In the table there are 90,000 to 150,000 clones, 70% to 80% of which are singletons. The sequenced material came from peripheral blood. These receptor sequences come from a man aged 50-60 years with acute or convalescent COVID-19. Each CDR3 is given with its conserved first and last residue. Fields, in order: D gene, clone size, J gene, V gene, CDR3 protein, CDR3 DNA. A D gene is named only where the DNA matches it firmly. Rows give clone size only sometimes, using once, few, many, or a class for an expanded clone.

>TRBD1|NA|TRBJ2-5|TRBV27
CASSFSQGESQETQYF
TGTGCCAGCAGTTTCTCGCAGGGGGAATCGCAAGAGACCCAGTACTTC
>NA|NA|TRBJ1-5|TRBV28
CASTPSGDSNQPQHF
TGTGCCAGCACCCCAAGCGGAGATAGCAATCAGCCCCAGCATTTT
>TRBD1|few|TRBJ2-5|TRBV6-5
CASSRGRISETQYF
TGTGCCAGCAGCAGGGGGCGGATTTCAGAGACCCAGTACTTC
>TRBD1|few|TRBJ2-1|TRBV29-1
CSVRPGQVHNEQFF
TGCAGCGTTCGACCGGGACAGGTTCACAATGAGCAGTTCTTC
>NA|NA|TRBJ2-2|TRBV3-1/TRBV3-2
CASSQERGRRELFF
TGTGCCAGCAGCCAAGAACGAGGCCGTCGGGAGCTGTTTTTT
>TRBD1|NA|TRBJ2-1|TRBV7-9
CASSWGQGYEQFF
TGTGCCAGCAGCTGGGGACAGGGCTATGAGCAGTTCTTC
>NA|NA|TRBJ1-5|TRBV27
CASSPSRGYSNQPQHF
TGTGCCAGCAGTCCCTCACGGGGTTATAGCAATCAGCCCCAGCATTTT
>TRBD2|NA|TRBJ2-2|TRBV18
CASSPRISGSLDGGELFF
TGTGCCAGCTCACCACGGATTAGCGGGAGCTTAGATGGCGGGGAGCTGTTTTTT
>TRBD2|NA|TRBJ2-7|TRBV11-3
CASIRTSGGQAYEQYF
TGTGCCAGCATCAGGACTAGCGGGGGTCAGGCCTACGAGCAGTACTTC
>NA|NA|TRBJ2-7|TRBV4-1
CASSLDTYYEQYF
TGCGCCAGCAGCCTGGACACCTACTACGAGCAGTACTTC
>TRBD1|NA|TRBJ2-7|TRBV19
CASSIIPGTGAYEQYF
TGTGCCAGTAGTATAATTCCCGGGACAGGGGCGTACGAGCAGTACTTC
>NA|few|TRBJ1-2|TRBV4-2
CASSQDLSTVRDGYTF
TGTGCCAGCAGCCAAGACCTTTCTACGGTTAGAGATGGCTACACCTTC
>NA|NA|TRBJ1-1|TRBV19
CASSITGYGYPDTEAFF
TGTGCCAGTAGTATTACAGGGTACGGGTACCCCGACACTGAAGCTTTCTTT